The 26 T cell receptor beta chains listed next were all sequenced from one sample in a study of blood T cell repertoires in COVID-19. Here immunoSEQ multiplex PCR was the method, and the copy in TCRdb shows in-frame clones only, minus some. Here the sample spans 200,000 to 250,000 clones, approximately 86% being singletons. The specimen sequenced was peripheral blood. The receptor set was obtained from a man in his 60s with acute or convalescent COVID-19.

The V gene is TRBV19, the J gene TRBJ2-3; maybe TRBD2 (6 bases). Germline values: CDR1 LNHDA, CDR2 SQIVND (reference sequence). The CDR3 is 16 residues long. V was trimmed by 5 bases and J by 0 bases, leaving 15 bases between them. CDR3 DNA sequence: TGTGCCAGTAGTGCACCGGGACTCCCGAGCACAGATACGCAGTATTTT. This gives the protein CASSAPGLPSTDTQYF.

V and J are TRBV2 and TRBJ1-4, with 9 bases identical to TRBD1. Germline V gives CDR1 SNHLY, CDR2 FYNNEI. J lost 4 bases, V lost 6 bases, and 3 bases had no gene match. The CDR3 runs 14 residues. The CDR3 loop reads CASRKGQGNEKLFF. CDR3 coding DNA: TGTGCCAGCAGAAAGGGACAGGGTAATGAAAAACTGTTTTTT.

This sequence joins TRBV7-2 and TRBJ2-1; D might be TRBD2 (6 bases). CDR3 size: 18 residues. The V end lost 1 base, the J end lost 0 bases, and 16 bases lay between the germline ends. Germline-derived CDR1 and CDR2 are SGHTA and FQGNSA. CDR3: CASSLGPSGVGSYNEQFF. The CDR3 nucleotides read TGTGCCAGCAGCTTAGGACCCTCGGGGGTGGGCTCCTACAATGAGCAGTTCTTC. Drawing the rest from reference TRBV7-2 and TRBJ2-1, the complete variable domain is GAGVSQSPSNKVTEKGKDVELRCDPISGHTALYWYRQSLGQGLEFLIYFQGNSAPDKSGLPSDRFSAERTGGSVSTLTIQRTQQEDSAVYLCASSLGPSGVGSYNEQFFGPGTRLTVL.

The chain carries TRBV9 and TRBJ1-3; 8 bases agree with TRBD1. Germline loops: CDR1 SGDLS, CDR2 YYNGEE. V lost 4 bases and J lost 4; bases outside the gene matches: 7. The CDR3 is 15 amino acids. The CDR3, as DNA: TGTGCCAGCAGCCCTCAGGGGGCAGGGGGAAACACCATATATTTT. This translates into CASSPQGAGGNTIYF.

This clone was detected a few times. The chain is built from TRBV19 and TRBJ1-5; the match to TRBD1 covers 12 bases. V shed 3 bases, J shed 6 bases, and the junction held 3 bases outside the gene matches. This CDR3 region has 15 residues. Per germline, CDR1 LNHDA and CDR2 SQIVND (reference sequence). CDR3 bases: TGTGCCAGTAGTATGGGGACAGGGGGCTCTCAGCCCCAGCATTTT. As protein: CASSMGTGGSQPQHF.

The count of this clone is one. The CDR3 DNA reads as TGTGCCAGCAAGGAACAGGGACCATCCTACGAGCAGTACTTC. It encodes CASKEQGPSYEQYF. The V and J genes are TRBV2 and TRBJ2-7, with a possible D match to TRBD1 (6 bases). Trimming left V 7 bases short and J 1 base short, with 14 bases between. Germline CDR1 and CDR2: SNHLY and FYNNEI. This CDR3 is 14 amino acids long.

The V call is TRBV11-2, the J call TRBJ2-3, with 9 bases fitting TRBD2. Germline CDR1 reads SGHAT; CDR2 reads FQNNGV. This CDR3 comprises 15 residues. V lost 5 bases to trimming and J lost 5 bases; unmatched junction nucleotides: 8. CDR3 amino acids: CASSPRGGAGDTQYF. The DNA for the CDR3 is TGTGCCAGCAGCCCCCGCGGGGGGGCCGGAGATACGCAGTATTTT.

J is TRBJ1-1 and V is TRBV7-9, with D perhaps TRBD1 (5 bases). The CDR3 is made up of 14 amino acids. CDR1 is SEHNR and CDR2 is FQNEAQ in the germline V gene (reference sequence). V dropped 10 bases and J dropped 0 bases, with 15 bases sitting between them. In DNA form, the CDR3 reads TGTGCCAATACCAGGGTGCGGATGAACACTGAAGCTTTCTTT. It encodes CANTRVRMNTEAFF.

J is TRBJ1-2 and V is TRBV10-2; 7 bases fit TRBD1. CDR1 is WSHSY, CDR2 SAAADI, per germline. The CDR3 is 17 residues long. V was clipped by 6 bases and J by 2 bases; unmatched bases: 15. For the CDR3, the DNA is TGCGCCAGCAGGAGGGGACTAGGGGGCACTTCAAACTATGGCTACACCTTC. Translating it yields CASRRGLGGTSNYGYTF.

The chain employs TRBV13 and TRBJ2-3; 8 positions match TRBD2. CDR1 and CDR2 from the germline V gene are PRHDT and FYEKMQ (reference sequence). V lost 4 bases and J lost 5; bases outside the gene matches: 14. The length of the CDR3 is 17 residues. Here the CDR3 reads CASSSLSEGLGRDTQYF. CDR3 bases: TGTGCCAGCAGCTCCCTCAGCGAGGGACTAGGGCGAGATACGCAGTATTTT.

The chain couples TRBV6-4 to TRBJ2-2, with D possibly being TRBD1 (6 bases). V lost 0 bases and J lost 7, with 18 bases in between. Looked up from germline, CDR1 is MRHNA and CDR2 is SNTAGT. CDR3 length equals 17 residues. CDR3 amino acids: CASSDSISLKGDGELFF. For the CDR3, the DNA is TGTGCCAGCAGTGACTCGATCTCGCTCAAGGGGGACGGGGAGCTGTTTTTT.

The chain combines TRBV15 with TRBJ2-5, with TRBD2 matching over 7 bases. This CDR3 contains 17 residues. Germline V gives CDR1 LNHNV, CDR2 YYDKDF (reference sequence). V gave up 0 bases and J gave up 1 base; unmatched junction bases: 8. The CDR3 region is CATSRDFGGGAQETQYF. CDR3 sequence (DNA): TGTGCCACCAGCAGAGATTTTGGCGGGGGAGCCCAAGAGACCCAGTACTTC.

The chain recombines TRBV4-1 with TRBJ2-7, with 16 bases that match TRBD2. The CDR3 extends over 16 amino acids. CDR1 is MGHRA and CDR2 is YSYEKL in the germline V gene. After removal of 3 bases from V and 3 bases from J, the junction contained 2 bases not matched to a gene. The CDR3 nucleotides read TGCGCCAGCAGCCAGGGACTAGCGGGGGGGTACTACGAGCAGTACTTC. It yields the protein CASSQGLAGGYYEQYF.

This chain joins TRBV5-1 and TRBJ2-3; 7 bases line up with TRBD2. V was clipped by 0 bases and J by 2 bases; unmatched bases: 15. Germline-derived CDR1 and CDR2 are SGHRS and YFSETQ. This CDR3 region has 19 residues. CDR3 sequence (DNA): TGCGCCAGCAGCTTGGAATCCCGTTGGCTAGCGGAGGCCACAGATACGCAGTATTTT. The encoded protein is CASSLESRWLAEATDTQYF.

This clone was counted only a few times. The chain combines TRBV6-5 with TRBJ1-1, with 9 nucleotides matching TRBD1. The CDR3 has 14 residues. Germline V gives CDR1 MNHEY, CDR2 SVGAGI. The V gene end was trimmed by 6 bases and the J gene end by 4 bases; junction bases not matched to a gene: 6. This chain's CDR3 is CASRVTGGSTEAFF. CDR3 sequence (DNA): TGTGCCAGCAGAGTAACAGGGGGCTCCACTGAAGCTTTCTTT.

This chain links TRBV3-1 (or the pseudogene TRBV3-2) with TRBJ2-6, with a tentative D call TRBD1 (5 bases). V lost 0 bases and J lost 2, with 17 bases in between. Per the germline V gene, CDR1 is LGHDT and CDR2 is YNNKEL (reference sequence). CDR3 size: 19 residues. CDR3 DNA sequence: TGTGCCAGCAGCCAAGAAGGAAGGGGAAGGATTGCTGGGGCCAACGTCCTGACTTTC. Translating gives CASSQEGRGRIAGANVLTF.

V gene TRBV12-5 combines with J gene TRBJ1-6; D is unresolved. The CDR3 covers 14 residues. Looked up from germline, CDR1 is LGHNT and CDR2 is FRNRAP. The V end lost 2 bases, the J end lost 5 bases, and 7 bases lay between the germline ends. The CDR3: CASGLSRDNSPLHF. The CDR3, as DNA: TGTGCTAGTGGTTTGTCCCGGGATAATTCACCCCTCCACTTT.

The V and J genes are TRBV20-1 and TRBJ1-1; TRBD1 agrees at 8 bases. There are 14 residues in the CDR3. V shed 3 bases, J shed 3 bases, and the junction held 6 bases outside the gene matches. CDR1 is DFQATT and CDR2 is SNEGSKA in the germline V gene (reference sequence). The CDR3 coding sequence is TGCAGTGCTAGTAGGACAGGGAGTTACACTGAAGCTTTCTTT. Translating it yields CSASRTGSYTEAFF.

CDR3 sequence (DNA): TGTGCCAGTAAGGACAGGGTTAGCAATCAGCCCCAGCATTTT. Translated, it gives CASKDRVSNQPQHF. The gene calls are TRBV19 and TRBJ1-5; TRBD1 agrees at 8 bases. There are 14 residues in the CDR3. Germline V gene lookup returns CDR1 LNHDA and CDR2 SQIVND (reference sequence). With V trimmed by 7 bases and J by 0 bases, 2 bases remained unmatched.

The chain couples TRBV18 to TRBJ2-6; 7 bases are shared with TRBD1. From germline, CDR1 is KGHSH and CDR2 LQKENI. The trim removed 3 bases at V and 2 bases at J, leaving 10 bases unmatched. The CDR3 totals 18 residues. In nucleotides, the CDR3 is TGTGCCAGCTCACCTGAGGGGGCCCGGTGGGCTGGGGCCAACGTCCTGACTTTC. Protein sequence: CASSPEGARWAGANVLTF.

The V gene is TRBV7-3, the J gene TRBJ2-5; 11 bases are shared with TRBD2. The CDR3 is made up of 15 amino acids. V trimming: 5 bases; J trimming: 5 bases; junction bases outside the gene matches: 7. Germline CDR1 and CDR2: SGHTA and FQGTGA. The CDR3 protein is CASSPLAGALETQYF. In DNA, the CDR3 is TGTGCCAGCAGCCCACTAGCGGGGGCTTTGGAGACCCAGTACTTC.

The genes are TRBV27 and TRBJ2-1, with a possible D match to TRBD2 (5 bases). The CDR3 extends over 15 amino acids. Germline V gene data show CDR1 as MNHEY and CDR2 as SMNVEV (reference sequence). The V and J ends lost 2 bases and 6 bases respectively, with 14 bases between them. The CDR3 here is CASSLGLGSFNEQFF. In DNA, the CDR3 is TGTGCCAGCAGTTTAGGGCTAGGGAGCTTCAATGAGCAGTTCTTC.

The CDR3 DNA follows: TGTGCCAGCAGTTCAACGACAGGGGCAAAGGATCAGCCCCAGCATTTT. Protein product: CASSSTTGAKDQPQHF. This chain links TRBV6-2 or TRBV6-3 with TRBJ1-5, with 8 bases aligning to TRBD1. Germline-derived CDR1 and CDR2 are MNHEY and SVGEGT. This CDR3 is built from 16 residues. After removal of 4 bases from V and 5 bases from J, the junction contained 10 bases not matched to a gene.

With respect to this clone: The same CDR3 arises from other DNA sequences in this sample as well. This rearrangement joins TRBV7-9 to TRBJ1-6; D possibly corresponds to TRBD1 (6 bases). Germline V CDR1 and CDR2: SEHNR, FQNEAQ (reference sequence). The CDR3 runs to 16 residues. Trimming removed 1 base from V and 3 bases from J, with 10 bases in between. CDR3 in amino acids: CASSLGQGFYNSPLHF. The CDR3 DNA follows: TGTGCCAGCAGCTTAGGGCAGGGGTTCTATAATTCACCCCTCCACTTT.

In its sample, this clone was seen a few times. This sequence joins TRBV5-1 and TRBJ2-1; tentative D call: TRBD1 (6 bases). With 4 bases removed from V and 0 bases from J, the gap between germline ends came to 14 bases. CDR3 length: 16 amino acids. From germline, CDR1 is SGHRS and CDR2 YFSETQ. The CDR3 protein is CASSTITGRSYNEQFF. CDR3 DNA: TGCGCCAGCAGCACCATTACAGGGCGCTCCTACAATGAGCAGTTCTTC.

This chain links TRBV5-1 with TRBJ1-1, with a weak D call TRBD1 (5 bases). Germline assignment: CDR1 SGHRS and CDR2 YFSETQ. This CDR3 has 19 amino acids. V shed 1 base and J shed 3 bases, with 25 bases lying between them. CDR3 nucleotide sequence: TGCGCCAGCAGCTTGCAGGGTTTCGTGGTTCCCTCGGGCGACACTGAAGCTTTCTTT. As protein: CASSLQGFVVPSGDTEAFF.